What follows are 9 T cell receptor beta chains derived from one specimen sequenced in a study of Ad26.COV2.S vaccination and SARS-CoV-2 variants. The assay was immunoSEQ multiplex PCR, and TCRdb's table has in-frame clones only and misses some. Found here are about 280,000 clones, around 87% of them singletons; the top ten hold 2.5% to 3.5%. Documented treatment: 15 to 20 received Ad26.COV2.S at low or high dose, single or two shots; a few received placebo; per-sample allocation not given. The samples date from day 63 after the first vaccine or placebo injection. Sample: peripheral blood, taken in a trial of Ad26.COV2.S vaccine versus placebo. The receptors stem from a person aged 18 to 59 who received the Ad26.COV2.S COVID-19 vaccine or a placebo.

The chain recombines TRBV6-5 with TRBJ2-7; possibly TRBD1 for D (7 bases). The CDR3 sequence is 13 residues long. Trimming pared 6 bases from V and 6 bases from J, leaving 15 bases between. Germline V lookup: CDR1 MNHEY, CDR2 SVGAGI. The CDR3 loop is CASRSGGLSEQYF. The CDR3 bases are TGTGCCAGCAGATCAGGGGGGCTCTCCGAGCAGTACTTC.

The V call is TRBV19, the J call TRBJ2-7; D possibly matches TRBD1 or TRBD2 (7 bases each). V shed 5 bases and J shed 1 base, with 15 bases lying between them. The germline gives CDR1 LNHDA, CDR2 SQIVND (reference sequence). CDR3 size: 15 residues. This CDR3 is CASSPRQGGSYEQYF. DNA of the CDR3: TGTGCCAGTAGTCCCCGACAGGGAGGGTCCTACGAGCAGTACTTC.

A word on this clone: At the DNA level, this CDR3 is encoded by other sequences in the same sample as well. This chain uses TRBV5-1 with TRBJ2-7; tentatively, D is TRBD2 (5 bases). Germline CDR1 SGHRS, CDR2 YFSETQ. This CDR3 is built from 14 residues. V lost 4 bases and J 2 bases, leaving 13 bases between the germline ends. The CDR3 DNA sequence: TGCGCCAGCAGCCTAGCAGGAAGGCCCTACGAGCAGTACTTC. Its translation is CASSLAGRPYEQYF.

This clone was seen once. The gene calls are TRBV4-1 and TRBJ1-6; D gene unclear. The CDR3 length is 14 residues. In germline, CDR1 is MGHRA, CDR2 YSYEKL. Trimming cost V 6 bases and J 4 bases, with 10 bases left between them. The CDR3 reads CASRLEVYNSPLHF. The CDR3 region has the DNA TGCGCCAGCAGACTAGAGGTGTATAATTCACCCCTCCACTTT.

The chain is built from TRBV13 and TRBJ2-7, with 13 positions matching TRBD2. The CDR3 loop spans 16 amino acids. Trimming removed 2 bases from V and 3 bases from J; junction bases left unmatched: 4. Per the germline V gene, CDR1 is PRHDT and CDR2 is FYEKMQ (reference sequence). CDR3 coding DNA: TGTGCCAGCAGCTTACGGACTAGCGGGAGCTACTACGAGCAGTACTTC. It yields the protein CASSLRTSGSYYEQYF.

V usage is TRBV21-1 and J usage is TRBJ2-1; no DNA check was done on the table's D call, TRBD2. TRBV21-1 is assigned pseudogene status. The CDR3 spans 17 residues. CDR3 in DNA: TGTGCCAGCAGCAAAGTCGAGACTAGCGGGAGAAGGGATGAGCAGTTCTTC. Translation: CASSKVETSGRRDEQFF.

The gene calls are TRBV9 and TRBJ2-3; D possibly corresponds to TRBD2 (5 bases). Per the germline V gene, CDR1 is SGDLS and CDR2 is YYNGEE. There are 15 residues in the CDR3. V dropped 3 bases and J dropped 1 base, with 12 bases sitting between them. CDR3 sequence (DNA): TGTGCCAGCAGCGAGGCCGGGATTCGCACAGATACGCAGTATTTT. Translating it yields CASSEAGIRTDTQYF.

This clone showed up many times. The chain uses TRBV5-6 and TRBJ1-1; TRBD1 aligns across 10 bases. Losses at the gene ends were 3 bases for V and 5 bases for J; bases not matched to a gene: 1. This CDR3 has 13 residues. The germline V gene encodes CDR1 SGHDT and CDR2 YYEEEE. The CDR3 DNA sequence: TGTGCCAGCAGCTCGGGACAGGGGACTGAAGCTTTCTTT. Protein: CASSSGQGTEAFF.

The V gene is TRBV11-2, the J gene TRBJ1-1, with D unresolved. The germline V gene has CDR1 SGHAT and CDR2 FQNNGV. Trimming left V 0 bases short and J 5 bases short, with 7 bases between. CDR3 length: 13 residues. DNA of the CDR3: TGTGCCAGCAGCTTAGACGGGCGTACTGAAGCTTTCTTT. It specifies CASSLDGRTEAFF.